This T cell receptor (beta chain) was observed in a study of prognosis after radiotherapy for stage I lung cancer. On the study more broadly: The study delivered radiotherapy as SBRT in 3 to 5 fractions, with a biologically effective dose of at least 100 Gy. Concurrent therapy was not administered with stereotactic body radiotherapy to any patient.

Germline lookup yields CDR1 KGHDR and CDR2 SFDVKD. The CDR3 covers 11 residues. V lost 3 bases, J lost 7 bases, and 5 bases lay in between. Peripheral blood was collected in volumes of six milliliters at each of two time points. This clonotype came up many times. Its antigen remains unknown. General study points: Gene usage, both TRBV and TRBJ, reportedly differed between patients with metastases and patients without them.

Using two-round multiplex PCR, the authors amplified TCR beta CDR3 from genomic DNA. Each TRBV and TRBJ gene had its own primer in the first PCR round. TCRdb used MiXCR to reprocess the multiplex PCR reads, holding one entry per CDR3 protein. This sample has over 50,000 distinct CDR3 sequences, with less than 35% found just once. The source is a donor over 45 with non-small cell lung cancer. This chain joins TRBV24-1 and TRBJ1-1; the D is unclear. Here the sequenced sample was PBMCs, taken before or after stereotactic body radiation therapy (not recorded which). The CDR3 nucleotides read TGTGCCACCAGTGATAAGGGTGAAGCTTTCTTT. Amino acids: CATSDKGEAFF.